This T cell receptor (beta chain) was recovered during a study of blood T cell repertoires in COVID-19 (dated by TCRdb to 2020 to 2021). Background on the whole study: Samples from collaborators originated in the United States, Italy and Spain and spanned both the acute and convalescent phases of COVID-19. The material from the prospective study consisted of cDNA or gDNA derived from T cells, B-cell-depleted T cells, or PBMCs. Deeply sampled blood TCRbeta repertoires from subjects exposed to, actively infected with, or recovered from COVID-19 were included in the dataset. A freely available public database, intended as a resource for researchers studying the immune response to SARS-CoV-2, is where the repertoires were released. The samples were drawn from the first 160 participants of the ongoing ImmuneRACE study and from roughly 1,300 subjects provided by 6 global collaborators. The sample metadata nearly always contained a de-identified subject ID, COVID-19 status, age in years and sex. Where available, HLA class I and class II types were obtained from metadata supplied by the sample provider rather than from assay-based typing.

The study at large found these results: The quantity of clinical and demographic metadata differed by source and by participant and was supplied without curation.

Another Seattle source contributed samples from volunteer blood donors who had recovered from COVID-19. Each collaborating institution followed its own protocols to collect whole blood in K2EDTA tubes. For TCRbeta analysis, collaborators shipped samples in one of three forms: frozen whole blood, isolated PBMCs, or DNA extracted from either of those sample types. Concerning this clone: This receptor's antigen is unknown. No much larger clonotype is one base removed from it; base qualities were not supplied.

The germline V gene specifies MNHEY as CDR1 and SVGAGI as CDR2. Including cysteine and phenylalanine, the CDR3 has 13 amino acids. CDR3 DNA only is kept here, 39 bases in frame from base 1. The V end loses 1 base and the J end loses 4 bases, and a stretch of 7 bases separates them. TCRbeta CDR3 regions were amplified from genomic DNA using the immunoSEQ Assay, a bias-controlled multiplex PCR. In the source study's methods: Nucleated cell counts per sample were estimated from amplification of reference gene primers within the assay. Sequence reads were collapsed and filtered to measure the absolute abundance of every unique TCRbeta CDR3 rearrangement. For each sample, productive Simpson clonality was calculated as the square root of Simpson's diversity index across productive rearrangements. The source is immuneACCESS, and TCRdb retained only in-frame sequences with V and J called. Part of the clones is not carried over; for the studies checked, unresolved V genes explain less than half of this, and the remainder is unexplained. The DNA gave D and trimming, while V, J and clone size come from that table. The sample table contains 200,000 to 250,000 clones; only one count was recorded for roughly 89% of them. About 6% of the sample goes to the ten largest clones.

The material sequenced was peripheral blood. The sequence was collected from a man between 60 and 70 years old who had recovered from COVID-19. The chain is assembled from TRBV6-5 and TRBJ1-1; no D gene is confidently identified. The nucleotide sequence is TGTGCCAGCAGTTACTTGGCTCGCACTGAAGCTTTCTTT. Translated, this gives CASSYLARTEAFF.